This T cell receptor beta chain was captured by sequencing in a study of shared T cell receptors in the human thymus. Sequenced by immunoSEQ multiplex PCR; TCRdb stores in-frame clones only, minus some. The sample carries more than 300,000 clones, over 90% recorded once. The germline V gene has CDR1 SQVTM and CDR2 ANQGSEA. V was pared by 1 base and J by 3 bases, with 4 bases of the junction left unmatched. CDR3 length: 15 residues. This receptor was identified in a human donor. The sample was thymocytes. V and J are TRBV29-1 and TRBJ2-7; 12 bases align to TRBD2. In DNA form, the CDR3 reads TGCAGCGTTGAAGGTCGGACTAGCGGGAACTACGAGCAGTACTTC. This encodes CSVEGRTSGNYEQYF.